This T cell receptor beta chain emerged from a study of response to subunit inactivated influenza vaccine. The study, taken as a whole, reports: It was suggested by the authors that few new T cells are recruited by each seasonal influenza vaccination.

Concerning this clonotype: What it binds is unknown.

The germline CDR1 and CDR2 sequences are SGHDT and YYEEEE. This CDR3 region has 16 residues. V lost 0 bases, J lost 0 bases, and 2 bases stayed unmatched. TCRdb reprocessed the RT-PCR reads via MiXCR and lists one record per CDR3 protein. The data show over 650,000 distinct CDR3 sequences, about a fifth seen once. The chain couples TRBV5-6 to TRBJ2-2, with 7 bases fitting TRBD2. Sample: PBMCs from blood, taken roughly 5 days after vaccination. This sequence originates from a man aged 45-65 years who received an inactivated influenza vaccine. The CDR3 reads CASSLGAGANTGELFF. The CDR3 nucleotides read TGTGCCAGCAGCTTGGGCGCGGGGGCGAACACCGGGGAGCTGTTTTTT.